These T cell receptor beta chains were read from a single sample in a study of shared clonotypes between healthy human individuals. Libraries were prepared by immunoSEQ multiplex PCR; TCRdb keeps only in-frame clonotypes and omits some of them. The sample yields 1 million to 1.3 million clones, about four fifths seen once. The sequenced sample consisted of memory CD4+ T cells from PBMCs. The receptors here all came from a man between 18 and 35 years old in good health. Some clones in this sample may be carry-over from other donors' samples. CDR3s include the opening cysteine and the closing phenylalanine or tryptophan. A D gene is named only where the DNA matches it firmly. Clone size appears in some rows only: once, few, many, or a class for an expanded clone.

J	size	D	V	CDR3
TRBJ2-2	few	NA	TRBV28	CASFRTNTGELFF
TRBJ2-7	NA	TRBD1	TRBV5-8	CASSRGQPWGEQYF
TRBJ1-3	NA	NA	TRBV4-2	CASSRIKRQTFMTGNTIYF
TRBJ1-4	NA	NA	TRBV25-1	CASSDGGVGEKLFF
TRBJ2-1	NA	NA	TRBV27	CASSLVPTSSANEQFF
TRBJ2-1	NA	NA	TRBV5-1	CASSLTRSSYNEQFF
TRBJ2-7	NA	TRBD2	TRBV7-3	CASSLPSGRRYF
TRBJ2-5	NA	NA	TRBV5-4	CASSLAAGSGGETQYF
TRBJ2-4	NA	NA	TRBV28	CASSLSRGRQTRLAKNIQYF
TRBJ1-2	NA	TRBD1	TRBV7-3	CASSPRGQTYGYTF
TRBJ2-3	once	TRBD2	TRBV7-7	CASSLGTSGTDTQYF
TRBJ2-2	few	TRBD1	TRBV29-1	CSAYGTGRTGELFF
TRBJ1-6	NA	NA	TRBV5-6	CASSHGAGWNSPLHF
TRBJ1-5	NA	TRBD1	TRBV19	CASLPSDRGNQPQHF
TRBJ2-7	once	TRBD2	TRBV11-2	CASSLLAGATYEQYF
TRBJ1-5	NA	NA	TRBV4-3	CASSQDVYQPQHF
TRBJ2-1	once	TRBD1	TRBV10-2	CASRGDRGRTYNEQFF
TRBJ1-1	NA	NA	TRBV6-5	CASSYSGGADEAFF
TRBJ2-2	NA	NA	TRBV19	CASRRPTPRSGELFF
TRBJ2-7	few	NA	TRBV18	CASSPGATYEQYF
TRBJ2-5	NA	TRBD1	TRBV7-9	CASSPGQGQETQYF
TRBJ2-1	NA	NA	TRBV2	CASSEDSPYNEQFF
TRBJ2-3	once	TRBD2	TRBV7-8	CASTTRGLADTQYF
TRBJ2-3	once	TRBD2	TRBV11-2	CASSDLGLARGTDTQYF
TRBJ2-1	NA	TRBD2	TRBV4-1	CASRSGLAGGNEQFF
TRBJ2-5	NA	NA	TRBV7-7	CASSQVGTPQETQYF
TRBJ1-4	NA	NA	TRBV5-1	CASSFGTKSTNEKLFF
TRBJ1-2	many	TRBD1	TRBV6-1	CASRNGQGQGYTF
TRBJ1-1	NA	TRBD1	TRBV18	CASSPRGQGAEAFF
TRBJ1-4	NA	NA	TRBV2	CASSSETNEKLFF
TRBJ2-1	NA	TRBD1	TRBV15	CATRDRESGNEQFF
TRBJ1-2	NA	TRBD1	TRBV27	CASSFQGGVGGGYTF